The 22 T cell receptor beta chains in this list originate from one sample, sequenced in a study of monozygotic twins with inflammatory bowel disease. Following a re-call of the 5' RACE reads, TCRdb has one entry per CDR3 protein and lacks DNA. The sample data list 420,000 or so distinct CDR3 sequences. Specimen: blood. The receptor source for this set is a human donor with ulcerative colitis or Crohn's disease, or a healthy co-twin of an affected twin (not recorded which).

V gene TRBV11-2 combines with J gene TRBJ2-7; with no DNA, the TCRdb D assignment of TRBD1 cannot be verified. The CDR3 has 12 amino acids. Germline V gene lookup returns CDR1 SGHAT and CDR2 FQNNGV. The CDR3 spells CASSHRAYEQYF.

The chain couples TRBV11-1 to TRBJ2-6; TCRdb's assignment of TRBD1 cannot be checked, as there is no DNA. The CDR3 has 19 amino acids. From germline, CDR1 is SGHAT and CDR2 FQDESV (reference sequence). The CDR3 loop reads CASSPTGQRIVSGANVLTF.

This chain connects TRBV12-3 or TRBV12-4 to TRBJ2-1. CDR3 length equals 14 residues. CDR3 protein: CASSLTAGVDEQFF.

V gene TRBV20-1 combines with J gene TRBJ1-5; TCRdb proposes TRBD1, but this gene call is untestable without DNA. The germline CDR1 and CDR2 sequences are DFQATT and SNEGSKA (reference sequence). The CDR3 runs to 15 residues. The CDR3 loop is CSATSTGVSNQPQHF.

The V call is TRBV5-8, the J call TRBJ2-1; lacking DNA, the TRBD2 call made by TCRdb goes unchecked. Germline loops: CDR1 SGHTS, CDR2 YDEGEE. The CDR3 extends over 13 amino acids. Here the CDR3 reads CASSLEGVTEQFF.

The CDR3 loop reads CTSSVGGKFWAFF. This chain joins TRBV1 and TRBJ1-1; TCRdb designates TRBD1, a call that cannot be tested without DNA. TRBV1 counts as a pseudogene. The length of the CDR3 is 13 residues.

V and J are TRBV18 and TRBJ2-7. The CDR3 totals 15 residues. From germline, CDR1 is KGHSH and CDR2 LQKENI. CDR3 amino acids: CASSPRLSLSYEQYF. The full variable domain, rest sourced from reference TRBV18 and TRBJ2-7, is NAGVMQNPRHLVRRRGQEARLRCSPMKGHSHVYWYRQLPEEGLKFMVYLQKENIIDESGMPKERFSAEFPKEGPSILRIQQVVRGDSAAYFCASSPRLSLSYEQYFGPGTRLTVT.

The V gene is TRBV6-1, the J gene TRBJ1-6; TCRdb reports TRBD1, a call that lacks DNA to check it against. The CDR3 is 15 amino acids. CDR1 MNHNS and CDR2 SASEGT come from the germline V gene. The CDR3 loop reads CASSPLGFWFSPLHF.

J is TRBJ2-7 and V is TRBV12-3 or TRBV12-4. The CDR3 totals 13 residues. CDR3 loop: CASSLDGPYEQYF.

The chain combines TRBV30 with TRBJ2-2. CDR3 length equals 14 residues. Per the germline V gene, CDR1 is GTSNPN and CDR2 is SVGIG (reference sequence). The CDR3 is CAWSTGANTGELFF.

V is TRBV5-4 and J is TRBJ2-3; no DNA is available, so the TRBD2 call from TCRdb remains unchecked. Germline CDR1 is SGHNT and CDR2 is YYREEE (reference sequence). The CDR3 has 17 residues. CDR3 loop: CASSLKVLAGRTDTQYF.

CDR3 amino acids: CSAQAQGRGDYGYTF. The V call is TRBV20-1, the J call TRBJ1-2. The CDR3 covers 15 residues. From germline, CDR1 is DFQATT and CDR2 SNEGSKA (reference sequence).

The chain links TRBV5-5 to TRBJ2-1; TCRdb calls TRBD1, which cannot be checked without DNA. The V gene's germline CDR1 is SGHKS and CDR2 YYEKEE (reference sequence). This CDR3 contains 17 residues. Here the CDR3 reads CASRRGGSLISYNEQFF.

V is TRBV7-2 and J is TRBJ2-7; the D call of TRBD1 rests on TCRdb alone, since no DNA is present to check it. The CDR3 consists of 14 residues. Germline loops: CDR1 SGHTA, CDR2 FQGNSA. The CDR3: CASSLVSPLNEQYF.

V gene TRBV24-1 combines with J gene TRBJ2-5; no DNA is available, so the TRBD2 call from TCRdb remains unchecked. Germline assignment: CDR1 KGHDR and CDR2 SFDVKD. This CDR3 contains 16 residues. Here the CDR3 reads CATSDGLSGSGETQYF.

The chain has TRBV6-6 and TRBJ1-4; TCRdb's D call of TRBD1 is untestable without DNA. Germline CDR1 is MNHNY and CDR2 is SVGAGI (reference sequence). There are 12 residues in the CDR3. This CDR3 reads CATQGGSEKLFF.

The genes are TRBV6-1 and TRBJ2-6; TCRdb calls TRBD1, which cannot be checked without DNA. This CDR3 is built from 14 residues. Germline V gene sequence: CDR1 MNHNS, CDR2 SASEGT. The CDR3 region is CASSERTGGNVLTF.

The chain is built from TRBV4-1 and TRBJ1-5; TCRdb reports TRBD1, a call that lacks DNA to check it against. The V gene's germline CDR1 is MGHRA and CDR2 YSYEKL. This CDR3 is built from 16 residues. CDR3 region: CASSQVLAPSNQPQHF.

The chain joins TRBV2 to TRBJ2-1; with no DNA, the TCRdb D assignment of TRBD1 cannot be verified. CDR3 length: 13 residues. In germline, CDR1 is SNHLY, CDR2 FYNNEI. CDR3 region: CASSVAGGNEQFF.

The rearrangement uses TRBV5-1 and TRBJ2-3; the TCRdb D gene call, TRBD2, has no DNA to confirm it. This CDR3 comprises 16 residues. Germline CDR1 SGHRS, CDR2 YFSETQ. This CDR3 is CASTVWGREASDTQYF.

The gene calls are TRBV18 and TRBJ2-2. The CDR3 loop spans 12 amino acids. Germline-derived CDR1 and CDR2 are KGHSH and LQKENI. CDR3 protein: CASSPQDGELFF.

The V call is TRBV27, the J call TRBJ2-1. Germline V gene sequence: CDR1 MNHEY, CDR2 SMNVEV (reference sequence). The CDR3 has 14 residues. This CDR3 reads CASSLAVSVHEQFF.